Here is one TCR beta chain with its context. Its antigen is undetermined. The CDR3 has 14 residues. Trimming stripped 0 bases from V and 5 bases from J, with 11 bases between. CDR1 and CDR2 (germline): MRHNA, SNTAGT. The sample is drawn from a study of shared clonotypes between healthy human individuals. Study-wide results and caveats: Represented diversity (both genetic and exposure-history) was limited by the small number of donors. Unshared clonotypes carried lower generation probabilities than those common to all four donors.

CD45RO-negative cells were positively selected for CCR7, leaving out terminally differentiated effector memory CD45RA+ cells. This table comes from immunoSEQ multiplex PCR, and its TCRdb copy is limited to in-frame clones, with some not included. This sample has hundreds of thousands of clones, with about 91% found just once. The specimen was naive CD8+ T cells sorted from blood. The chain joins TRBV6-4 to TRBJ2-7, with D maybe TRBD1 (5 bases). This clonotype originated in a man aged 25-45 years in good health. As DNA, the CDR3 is TGTGCCAGCAGTGACTCTCCAGGGCCCCACGAGCAGTACTTC. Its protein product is CASSDSPGPHEQYF.